This T cell receptor beta chain was identified in a study of Tregs in tolerant kidney transplant recipients. The protocol was immunoSEQ multiplex PCR, while the TCRdb copy is restricted to in-frame clones and leaves out a portion. The sample yields 90,000 or so clones, more than 85% seen once. The nonmyeloablative bone marrow transplants came from related graft donors, with transient mixed chimerism. Thawed PBMCs were FACS-sorted into unstimulated CD4+CD25+CD127- regulatory T cells, CD4+CD25- non-regulatory cells, CD4 and CD8 cells. V dropped 5 bases and J dropped 11 bases, with 15 bases sitting between them. The CDR3 totals 12 residues. Germline-derived CDR1 and CDR2 are SGHAT and FQDESV (reference sequence).

The input for sequencing was CD4+ T cells from blood (PBMCs), taken 12 months after the transplant. J is TRBJ1-1 and V is TRBV11-1; D not resolved. This TCR was sampled from a human patient who received a combined kidney and bone marrow transplant. Some of the T cells may derive from the graft donor. The CDR3 sequence is CASSPLIGEAFF. The CDR3 bases are TGTGCCAGCAGCCCTTTGATTGGTGAGGCTTTCTTT.